This entry lists 25 T cell receptor beta chains sequenced from one sample in a study of blood T cells in healthy people across ages. Combining a sample-barcoded 5' primer with a J-beta primer mix, a second PCR ran for 7 to 11 cycles. MiXCR, run by TCRdb on the 5' RACE reads, gives a single entry per CDR3 protein. The data show 650,000 to 900,000 distinct CDR3 sequences, about 59% seen once. The sequenced sample consisted of blood. All receptors come from a man in his thirties or forties in good health.

The chain carries TRBV27 and TRBJ2-7, with 11 bases matching TRBD1. The germline V gene has CDR1 MNHEY and CDR2 SMNVEV (reference sequence). This CDR3 spans 15 amino acids. The ends lost 6 bases at V and 4 bases at J; junction bases unmatched: 8. This CDR3 reads CASSRGQGVLYEQYF. As DNA, the CDR3 is TGTGCCAGCAGCCGGGGACAGGGGGTTTTGTACGAGCAGTACTTC.

This clonotype has just a few counts. The rearrangement joins TRBV6-5 to TRBJ2-7, with no clear D. The germline V gene encodes CDR1 MNHEY and CDR2 SVGAGI. The germline V and J ends were trimmed by 0 bases and 3 bases, with 9 bases remaining between them. The CDR3 totals 14 residues. The CDR3 reads CASSYSLSSYEQYF. The CDR3 DNA sequence: TGTGCCAGCAGTTACTCGTTGTCTAGCTACGAGCAGTACTTC.

This sequence joins TRBV5-6 and TRBJ2-1; 8 nucleotides agree with TRBD1. With 2 bases clipped from V and 4 bases from J, the junction kept 5 bases outside the gene matches. Germline loops: CDR1 SGHDT, CDR2 YYEEEE. This CDR3 has 15 amino acids. The CDR3 bases are TGTGCCAGCAGCTTCGGGGGACAGGAATACAATGAGCAGTTCTTC. The encoded protein is CASSFGGQEYNEQFF.

The V and J genes are TRBV7-2 and TRBJ2-1, with D possibly TRBD2 on 5 matching bases. This CDR3 contains 15 residues. V was shortened by 1 base and J by 2 bases, with 9 bases between the two germline ends. Germline values: CDR1 SGHTA, CDR2 FQGNSA. CDR3 protein: CASSLESGTYNEQFF. For the CDR3, the DNA is TGTGCCAGCAGCTTAGAGTCGGGGACCTACAATGAGCAGTTCTTC.

The chain combines TRBV4-3 with TRBJ2-7; 8 nucleotides align to TRBD2. This CDR3 has 16 residues. Germline assignment: CDR1 LGHNA and CDR2 YSLEER. J gave up 7 bases and V 0 bases, and 11 bases lay outside the gene matches. The CDR3 DNA reads as TGCGCCAGCAGCCAAGATAAAGAGCGGGGGCAGGGGGAGCAGTACTTC. It specifies CASSQDKERGQGEQYF.

The chain links TRBV12-3 or TRBV12-4 to TRBJ1-5; 10 nucleotides align to TRBD1. The CDR3 contains 16 residues. The V segment lost 5 bases and the J segment 10 bases; nucleotides outside the gene matches: 14. Written as DNA, the CDR3 is TGTGCCAGCAGTAAACCGGGACAGGGGACCGTATCCCCCCAGCATTTT. Translation gives CASSKPGQGTVSPQHF.

The chain couples TRBV20-1 to TRBJ2-5; 8 nucleotides agree with TRBD1. CDR3 length: 14 residues. Losses at the gene ends were 6 bases for V and 4 bases for J; bases not matched to a gene: 10. In germline, CDR1 is DFQATT, CDR2 SNEGSKA (reference sequence). The CDR3 is CSAENRGVGETQYF. CDR3 sequence (DNA): TGCAGTGCCGAGAACAGGGGGGTTGGAGAGACCCAGTACTTC.

This clonotype occurred a few times. V and J are TRBV20-1 and TRBJ2-5; 7 bases fit TRBD1. Trimming removed 6 bases from V and 3 bases from J; junction bases left unmatched: 4. This CDR3 contains 12 residues. Per germline, CDR1 DFQATT and CDR2 SNEGSKA (reference sequence). This CDR3 is CSAPTGKETQYF. The CDR3, as DNA: TGCAGTGCCCCGACAGGGAAAGAGACCCAGTACTTC.

This clonotype was detected only a few times. A much larger clone is a single base away; this may be a read error. The V gene is TRBV10-3, the J gene TRBJ2-5; unclear D gene. Germline V lookup: CDR1 ENHRY, CDR2 SYGVKD. Trimming stripped 10 bases from V and 1 base from J, with 7 bases between. This CDR3 spans 11 amino acids. The CDR3 region has the DNA TGTGCCACCAGCGCCCAAGAGACCCAGTACTTC. It is translated as CATSAQETQYF.

V and J are TRBV20-1 and TRBJ2-1; no definite D call. Gene TRBJ2-7 matches the end of the DNA better, so the J call may be wrong. Germline assignment: CDR1 DFQATT and CDR2 SNEGSKA (reference sequence). There are 16 residues in the CDR3. The chain's CDR3 is CSARTSLGTMNNEQYF. The CDR3 DNA sequence: TGCAGTGCTAGAACCTCATTGGGTACTATGAACAATGAGCAGTACTTC.

This clonotype was observed a single time. An end of the junction differs from the germline gene, which may be a read error. The CDR3 loop is CANSPTGTGDGYTF. CDR3 nucleotides: TGTGCCAACAGTCCCACCGGGACAGGGGATGGCTACACCTTC. The genes are TRBV27 and TRBJ1-2; 10 bases line up with TRBD1. CDR1 MNHEY and CDR2 SMNVEV come from the germline V gene (reference sequence). There are 14 residues in the CDR3.

This clonotype was seen a few times. This chain connects TRBV6-1 to TRBJ2-6, with TRBD1 matching 10 bases. This CDR3 contains 16 residues. The V gene's germline CDR1 is MNHNS and CDR2 SASEGT. Trimming took 6 bases from V and 3 from J; bases not matched to a gene: 5. Written as DNA, the CDR3 is TGTGCCAGCAGCGGGACAGGGGTCAGTGGGGCCAACGTCCTGACTTTC. Translating gives CASSGTGVSGANVLTF.

This clonotype showed up just once. The genes are TRBV20-1 and TRBJ2-5; 7 bases match TRBD2. Germline V CDR1 and CDR2: DFQATT, SNEGSKA (reference sequence). CDR3 length: 12 residues. The ends lost 3 bases at V and 6 bases at J; junction bases unmatched: 4. Written as DNA, the CDR3 is TGCAGTGCTAGGTTGGGGGGGAAGACCCAGTACTTC. Its protein is CSARLGGKTQYF.

Turning to this clonotype: Germline is not matched at one junction end, which may reflect a read error. The chain combines TRBV12-3 or TRBV12-4 with TRBJ2-1; TRBD2 agrees at 11 bases. This CDR3 region has 15 residues. In DNA form, the CDR3 reads TGTGCCAGCAGTCTAGCGGGGGGCACCGACAATGAGCAGTTCTTC. This translates into CASSLAGGTDNEQFF.

J is TRBJ2-7 and V is TRBV9; possible D gene TRBD2, 6 bases. CDR1 and CDR2 from the germline V gene are SGDLS and YYNGEE. V shed 3 bases and J shed 3 bases, with 13 bases lying between them. This CDR3 spans 14 amino acids. CDR3 amino acids: CASSGPEEGYEQYF. The CDR3 DNA is TGTGCCAGCAGCGGCCCCGAGGAGGGCTACGAGCAGTACTTC. The variable domain in full, with the rest retrieved from reference TRBV9 and TRBJ2-7, is DSGVTQTPKHLITATGQRVTLRCSPRSGDLSVYWYQQSLDQGLQFLIQYYNGEERAKGNILERFSAQQFPDLHSELNLSSLELGDSALYFCASSGPEEGYEQYFGPGTRLTVT.

The rearrangement joins TRBV6-5 to TRBJ2-4; D ambiguous. The J call may not be correct, given that the DNA end is closer to TRBJ2-5. Per germline, CDR1 MNHEY and CDR2 SVGAGI. The CDR3 has 15 amino acids. CDR3 amino acids: CASSSYSSLFETQYF. DNA of the CDR3: TGTGCCAGCAGTTCATATTCTAGTCTCTTCGAGACCCAGTACTTC.

The chain uses TRBV7-8 and TRBJ1-2; no clear D gene. CDR1 is SGHVS and CDR2 is FQNEAQ in the germline V gene. The V end was cut by 5 bases, the J end by 5 bases, with 15 bases between. The CDR3 is made up of 14 amino acids. In DNA, the CDR3 is TGTGCCAGCAGCCCCCGTCAATTCAAATATGGCTACACCTTC. It yields the protein CASSPRQFKYGYTF.

The chain is built from TRBV6-2 or TRBV6-3 and TRBJ2-1, with D perhaps TRBD2 (6 bases). The V gene lost 6 bases and the J gene lost 0 bases, with 9 bases spanning the gap. The CDR3 covers 14 residues. Per germline, CDR1 MNHEY and CDR2 SVGEGT. The DNA of the CDR3 is TGTGCCAGCAGATTTAGCGGCTCCTACAATGAGCAGTTCTTC. Residues: CASRFSGSYNEQFF.

The V call is TRBV24-1, the J call TRBJ1-2, with no clear D. V was trimmed by 5 bases and J by 4 bases, leaving 7 bases between them. CDR3 length: 12 residues. CDR1 is KGHDR and CDR2 is SFDVKD in the germline V gene. The CDR3: CATSGGSYGYTF. The DNA of the CDR3 is TGTGCCACCAGTGGGGGAAGCTATGGCTACACCTTC.

In its sample, this clonotype was seen many times. V usage is TRBV7-2 and J usage is TRBJ2-3; 13 nucleotides agree with TRBD2. After removal of 4 bases from V and 2 bases from J, the junction contained 3 bases not matched to a gene. Germline lookup yields CDR1 SGHTA and CDR2 FQGNSA. The CDR3 totals 16 residues. Written as DNA, the CDR3 is TGTGCCAGCAGCTCGGGACTAGCGGGATTCACAGATACGCAGTATTTT. This translates into CASSSGLAGFTDTQYF.

The chain employs TRBV27 and TRBJ2-7; 8 bases agree with TRBD2. Germline V CDR1 and CDR2: MNHEY, SMNVEV (reference sequence). After removal of 7 bases from V and 4 bases from J, the junction contained 9 bases not matched to a gene. The CDR3 has 14 amino acids. CDR3 amino acids: CASNGTRDLYEQYF. The DNA for the CDR3 is TGTGCCAGCAACGGGACTAGAGATTTGTACGAGCAGTACTTC.

The chain employs TRBV6-5 and TRBJ1-2; D call uncertain. V lost 4 bases and J lost 5, with 11 bases in between. Germline V CDR1 and CDR2: MNHEY, SVGAGI. This CDR3 is built from 13 residues. The CDR3 region is CASSSGSPYGYTF. The CDR3 bases are TGTGCCAGCAGTTCGGGTTCGCCTTATGGCTACACCTTC.

The rearrangement links TRBV4-2 to TRBJ2-5; tentative D call: TRBD1 (5 bases). Germline V lookup: CDR1 LGHNA, CDR2 YNFKEQ. This CDR3 comprises 16 residues. Trimming took 4 bases from V and 5 from J, leaving 20 bases between them. The CDR3 DNA sequence: TGTGCCAGCAGCCCCTACCTGGGCAGGGCTGTGGAGACCCAGTACTTC. This encodes CASSPYLGRAVETQYF.

This clonotype appeared a single time. The V and J genes are TRBV6-9 and TRBJ1-2; D is unclear. This CDR3 has 16 amino acids. The germline CDR1 and CDR2 sequences are MNHGY and SVAAGI. The V gene lost 0 bases and the J gene lost 0 bases, with 11 bases spanning the gap. The CDR3 here is CASSYSRPVSNYGYTF. The CDR3 bases are TGTGCCAGCAGTTATTCGAGGCCAGTTTCTAACTATGGCTACACCTTC.

This chain uses TRBV12-3 or TRBV12-4 with TRBJ2-7; no firm D call. This CDR3 is built from 14 residues. Trimming took 3 bases from V and 3 from J, leaving 12 bases between them. CDR3 sequence reads: CASSFHPTNYEQYF. CDR3 in DNA: TGTGCCAGCAGTTTCCACCCTACTAACTACGAGCAGTACTTC.